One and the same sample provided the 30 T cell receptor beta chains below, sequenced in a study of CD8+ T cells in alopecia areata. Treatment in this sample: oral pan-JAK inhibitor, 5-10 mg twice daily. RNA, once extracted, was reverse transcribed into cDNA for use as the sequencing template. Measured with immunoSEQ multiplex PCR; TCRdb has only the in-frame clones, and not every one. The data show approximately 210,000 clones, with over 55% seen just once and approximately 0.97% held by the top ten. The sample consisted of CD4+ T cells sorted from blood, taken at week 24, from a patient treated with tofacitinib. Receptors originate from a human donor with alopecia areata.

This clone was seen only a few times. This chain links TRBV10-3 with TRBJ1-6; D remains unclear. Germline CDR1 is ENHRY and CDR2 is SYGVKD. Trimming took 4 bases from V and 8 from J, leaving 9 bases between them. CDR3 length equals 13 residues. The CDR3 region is CAISAIADSPLHF. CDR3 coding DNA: TGTGCCATCAGTGCCATCGCAGATTCACCCCTCCACTTT.

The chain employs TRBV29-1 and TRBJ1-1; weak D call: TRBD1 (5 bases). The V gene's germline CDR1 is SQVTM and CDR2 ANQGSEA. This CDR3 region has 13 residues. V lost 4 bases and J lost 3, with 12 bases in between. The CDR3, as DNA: TGCAGCGTTGGGGGCACGTTTGACACTGAAGCTTTCTTT. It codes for CSVGGTFDTEAFF.

CDR3: CASSSSGGETQYF. The CDR3 nucleotides are TGTGCCAGCAGCTCTAGCGGCGGGGAGACCCAGTACTTC. The rearrangement links TRBV5-4 to TRBJ2-5; 7 bases map to TRBD2. From germline, CDR1 is SGHNT and CDR2 YYREEE (reference sequence). Germline trimming cut 3 bases from V and 5 bases from J; bases unmatched to any gene: 4. This CDR3 is built from 13 residues.

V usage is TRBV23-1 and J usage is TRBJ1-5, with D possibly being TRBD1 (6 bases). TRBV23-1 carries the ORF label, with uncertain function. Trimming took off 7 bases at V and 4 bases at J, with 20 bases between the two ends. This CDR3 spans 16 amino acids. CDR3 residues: CASNPLSRQGNQPQHF. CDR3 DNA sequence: TGCGCCAGCAACCCCTTGTCGCGGCAGGGGAATCAGCCCCAGCATTTT.

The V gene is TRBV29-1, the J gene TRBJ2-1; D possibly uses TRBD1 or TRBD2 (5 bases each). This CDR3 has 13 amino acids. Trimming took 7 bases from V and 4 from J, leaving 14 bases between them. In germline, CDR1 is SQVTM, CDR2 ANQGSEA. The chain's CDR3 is CSERGRSYNEQFF. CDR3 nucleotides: TGCAGCGAACGGGGCCGATCGTACAATGAGCAGTTCTTC.

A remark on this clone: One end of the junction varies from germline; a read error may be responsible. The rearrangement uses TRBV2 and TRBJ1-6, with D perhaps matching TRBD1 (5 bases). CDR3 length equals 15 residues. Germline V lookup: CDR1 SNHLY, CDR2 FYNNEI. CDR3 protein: CASREDSSYNSPLHF. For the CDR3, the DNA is TGTGCCAGCAGGGAAGACAGCTCCTATAATTCACCCCTCCACTTT.

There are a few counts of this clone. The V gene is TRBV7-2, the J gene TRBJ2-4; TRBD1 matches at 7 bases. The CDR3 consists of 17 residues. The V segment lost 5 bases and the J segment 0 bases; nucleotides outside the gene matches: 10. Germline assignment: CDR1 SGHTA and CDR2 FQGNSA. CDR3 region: CASSTRTGPLAKNIQYF. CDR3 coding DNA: TGTGCCAGCAGCACCCGGACAGGTCCCTTAGCCAAAAACATTCAGTACTTC. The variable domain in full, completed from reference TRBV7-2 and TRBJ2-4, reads GAGVSQSPSNKVTEKGKDVELRCDPISGHTALYWYRQSLGQGLEFLIYFQGNSAPDKSGLPSDRFSAERTGGSVSTLTIQRTQQEDSAVYLCASSTRTGPLAKNIQYFGAGTRLSVL.

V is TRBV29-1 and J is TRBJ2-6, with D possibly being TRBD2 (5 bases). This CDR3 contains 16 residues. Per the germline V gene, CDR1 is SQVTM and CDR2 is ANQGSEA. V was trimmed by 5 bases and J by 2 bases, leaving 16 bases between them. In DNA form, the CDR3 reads TGCAGCGTTTCCACCGAGGGCCAAACTGGGGCCAACGTCCTGACTTTC. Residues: CSVSTEGQTGANVLTF.

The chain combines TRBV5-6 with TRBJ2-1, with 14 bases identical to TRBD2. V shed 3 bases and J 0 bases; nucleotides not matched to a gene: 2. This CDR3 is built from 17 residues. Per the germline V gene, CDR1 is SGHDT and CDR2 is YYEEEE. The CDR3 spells CASSWGLAGDSYNEQFF. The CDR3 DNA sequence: TGTGCCAGCAGCTGGGGACTAGCGGGGGACTCCTACAATGAGCAGTTCTTC.

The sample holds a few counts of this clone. The CDR3 protein is CASTTAAGTGLREQYF. For the CDR3, the DNA is TGTGCCAGCACCACAGCGGCAGGGACAGGTTTAAGGGAGCAGTACTTC. V usage is TRBV28 and J usage is TRBJ2-7; the match to TRBD1 covers 8 bases. J was trimmed by 7 bases and V by 7 bases; bases with no gene match: 18. CDR1 and CDR2 from the germline V gene are MDHEN and SYDVKM. The CDR3 loop spans 16 amino acids.

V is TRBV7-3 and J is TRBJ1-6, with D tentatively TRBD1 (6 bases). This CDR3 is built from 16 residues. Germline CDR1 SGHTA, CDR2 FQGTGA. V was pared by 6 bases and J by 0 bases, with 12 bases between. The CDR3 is CASSLQGSSYNSPLHF. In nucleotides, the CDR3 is TGTGCCAGCAGTCTACAGGGATCCTCCTATAATTCACCCCTCCACTTT.

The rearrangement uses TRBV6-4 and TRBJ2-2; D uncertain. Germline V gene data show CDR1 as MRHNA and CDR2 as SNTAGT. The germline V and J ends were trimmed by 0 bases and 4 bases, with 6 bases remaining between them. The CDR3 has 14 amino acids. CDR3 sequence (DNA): TGTGCCAGCAGTGACTCAGGGCCCACCGGGGAGCTGTTTTTT. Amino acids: CASSDSGPTGELFF.

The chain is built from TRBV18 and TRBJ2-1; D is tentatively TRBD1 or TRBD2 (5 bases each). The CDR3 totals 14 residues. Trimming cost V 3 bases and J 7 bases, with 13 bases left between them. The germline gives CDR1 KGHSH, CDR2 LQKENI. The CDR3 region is CASSPGTPRNEQFF. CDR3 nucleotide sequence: TGTGCCAGCTCACCCGGGACCCCCCGTAATGAGCAGTTCTTC.

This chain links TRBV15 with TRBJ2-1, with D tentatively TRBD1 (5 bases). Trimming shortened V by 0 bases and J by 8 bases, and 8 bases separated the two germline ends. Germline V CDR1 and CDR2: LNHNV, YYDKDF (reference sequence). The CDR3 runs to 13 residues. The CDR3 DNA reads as TGTGCCACCAGCAGAGATAAGGGGTATGAGCAGTTCTTC. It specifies CATSRDKGYEQFF.

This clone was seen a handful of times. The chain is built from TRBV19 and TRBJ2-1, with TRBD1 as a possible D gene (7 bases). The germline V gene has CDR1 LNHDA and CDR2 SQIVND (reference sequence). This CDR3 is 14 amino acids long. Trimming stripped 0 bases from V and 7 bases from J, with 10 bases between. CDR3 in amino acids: CASSIEQGRNEQFF. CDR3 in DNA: TGTGCCAGTAGTATAGAACAGGGGAGGAATGAGCAGTTCTTC.

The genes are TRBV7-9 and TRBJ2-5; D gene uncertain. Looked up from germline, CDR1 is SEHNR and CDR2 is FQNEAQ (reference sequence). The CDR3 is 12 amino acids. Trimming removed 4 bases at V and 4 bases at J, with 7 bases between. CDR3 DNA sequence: TGTGCCAGCAGCTCCATCGTAGAGACCCAGTACTTC. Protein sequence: CASSSIVETQYF.

CDR3 region: CASSQDVGQASVTQYF. The CDR3, as DNA: TGCGCCAGCAGCCAAGATGTGGGTCAGGCTTCCGTGACCCAGTACTTC. V usage is TRBV4-3 and J usage is TRBJ2-5; the D is unclear. The CDR3 is 16 residues long. V lost 0 bases to trimming and J lost 7 bases, with 18 bases between them. Germline-derived CDR1 and CDR2 are LGHNA and YSLEER.

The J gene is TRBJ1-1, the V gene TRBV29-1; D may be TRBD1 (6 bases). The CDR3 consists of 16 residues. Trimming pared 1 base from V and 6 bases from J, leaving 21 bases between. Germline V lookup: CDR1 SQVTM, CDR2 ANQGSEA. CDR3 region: CSVEAGQGSFVAEAFF. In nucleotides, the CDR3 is TGCAGCGTTGAAGCGGGGCAGGGGTCGTTTGTCGCTGAAGCTTTCTTT.

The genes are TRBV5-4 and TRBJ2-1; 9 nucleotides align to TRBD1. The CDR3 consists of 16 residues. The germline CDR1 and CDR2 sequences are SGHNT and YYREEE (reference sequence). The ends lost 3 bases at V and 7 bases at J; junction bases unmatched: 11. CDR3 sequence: CASSSYTGTGSNEQFF. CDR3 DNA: TGTGCCAGCAGCTCCTATACCGGGACAGGGTCAAATGAGCAGTTCTTC.

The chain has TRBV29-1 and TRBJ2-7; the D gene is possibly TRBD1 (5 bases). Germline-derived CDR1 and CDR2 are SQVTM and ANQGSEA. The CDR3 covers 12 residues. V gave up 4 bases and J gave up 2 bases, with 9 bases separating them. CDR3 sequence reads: CSVVGPTYEQYF. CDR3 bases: TGCAGCGTTGTGGGGCCCACCTACGAGCAGTACTTC.

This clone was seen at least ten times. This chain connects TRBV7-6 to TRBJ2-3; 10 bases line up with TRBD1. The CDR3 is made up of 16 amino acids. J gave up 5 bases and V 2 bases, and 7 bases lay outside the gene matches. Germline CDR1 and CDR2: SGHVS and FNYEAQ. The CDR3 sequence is CASSLSLGQGEDTQYF. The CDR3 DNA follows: TGTGCCAGCAGCTTATCGCTTGGACAGGGGGAAGATACGCAGTATTTT.

This chain's CDR3 is CASSLVGGRETQYF. The CDR3 bases are TGTGCCAGCAGCTTGGTCGGGGGGCGAGAGACCCAGTACTTC. The chain joins TRBV5-6 to TRBJ2-5; D is perhaps TRBD2 (7 bases). V gave up 0 bases and J gave up 4 bases, with 10 bases separating them. This CDR3 is 14 amino acids long. Germline CDR1 is SGHDT and CDR2 is YYEEEE.

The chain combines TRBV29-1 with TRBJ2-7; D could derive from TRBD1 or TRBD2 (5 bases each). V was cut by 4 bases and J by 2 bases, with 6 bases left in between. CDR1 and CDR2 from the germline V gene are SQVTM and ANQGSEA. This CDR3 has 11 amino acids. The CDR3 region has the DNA TGCAGCGTTGGGGGGACCTACGAGCAGTACTTC. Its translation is CSVGGTYEQYF.

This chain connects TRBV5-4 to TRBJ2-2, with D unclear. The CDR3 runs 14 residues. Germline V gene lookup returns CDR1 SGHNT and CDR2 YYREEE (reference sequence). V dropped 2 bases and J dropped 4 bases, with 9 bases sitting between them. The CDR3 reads CASSLMGFTGELFF. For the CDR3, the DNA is TGTGCCAGCAGCTTAATGGGGTTCACCGGGGAGCTGTTTTTT.

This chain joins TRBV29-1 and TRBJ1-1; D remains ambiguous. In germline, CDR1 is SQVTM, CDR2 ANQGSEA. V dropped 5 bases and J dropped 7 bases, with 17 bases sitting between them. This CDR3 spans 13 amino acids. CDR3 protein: CSVQVSWRVEAFF. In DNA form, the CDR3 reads TGCAGCGTTCAGGTTTCCTGGCGGGTTGAAGCTTTCTTT.

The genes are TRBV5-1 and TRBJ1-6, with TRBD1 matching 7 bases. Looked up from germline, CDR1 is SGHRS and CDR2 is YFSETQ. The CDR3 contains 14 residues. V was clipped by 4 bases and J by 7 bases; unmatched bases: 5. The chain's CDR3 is CASSPGQRNSPLHF. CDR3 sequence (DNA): TGCGCCAGCAGCCCGGGACAGAGGAATTCACCCCTCCACTTT.

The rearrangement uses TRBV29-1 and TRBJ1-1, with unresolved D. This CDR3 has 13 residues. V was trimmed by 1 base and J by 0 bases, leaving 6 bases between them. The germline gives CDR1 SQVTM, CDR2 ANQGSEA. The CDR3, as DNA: TGCAGCGTTGAAGGGAAGGTGAACACTGAAGCTTTCTTT. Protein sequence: CSVEGKVNTEAFF.

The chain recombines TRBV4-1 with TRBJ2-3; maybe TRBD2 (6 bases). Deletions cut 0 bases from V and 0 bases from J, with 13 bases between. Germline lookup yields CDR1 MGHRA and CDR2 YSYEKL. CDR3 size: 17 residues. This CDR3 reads CASSQDPPGSSTDTQYF. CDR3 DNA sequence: TGCGCCAGCAGCCAAGATCCTCCCGGGAGTAGCACAGATACGCAGTATTTT.

The CDR3 nucleotides read TGCAGCGTTGAAGGCGGACAGGGGACGAACACTGAAGCTTTCTTT. Translating it yields CSVEGGQGTNTEAFF. The genes are TRBV29-1 and TRBJ1-1; 9 bases are shared with TRBD1. This CDR3 comprises 15 residues. After removal of 1 base from V and 1 base from J, the junction contained 4 bases not matched to a gene. Germline loops: CDR1 SQVTM, CDR2 ANQGSEA. The full variable domain, its missing parts supplied by reference TRBV29-1 and TRBJ1-1, is SAVISQKPSRDICQRGTSLTIQCQVDSQVTMMFWYRQQPGQSLTLIATANQGSEATYESGFVIDKFPISRPNLTFSTLTVSNMSPEDSSIYLCSVEGGQGTNTEAFFGQGTRLTVV.

The CDR3 sequence: CAWRRQGYYEQYF. Written as DNA, the CDR3 is TGTGCCTGGAGGCGGCAGGGGTATTACGAGCAGTACTTC. This chain joins TRBV30 and TRBJ2-7; perhaps TRBD1 as D (6 bases). The CDR3 totals 13 residues. The germline CDR1 and CDR2 sequences are GTSNPN and SVGIG (reference sequence). Trimming left V 3 bases short and J 4 bases short, with 13 bases between.